The 19 T cell receptor beta chains below were found in one sample sequenced in a study of CD8+ T cells in alopecia areata. cDNA prepared by RNA extraction and subsequent reverse transcription served as the template for sequencing. The protocol was immunoSEQ multiplex PCR, while the TCRdb copy is restricted to in-frame clones and leaves out a portion. Of 90,000 to 100,000 clones in the sample, roughly 41% were seen once. Source material: CD4+ T cells sorted from blood. Source of these receptors: a human donor with alopecia areata.

The V call is TRBV5-1, the J call TRBJ2-3; 11 bases fit TRBD2. In germline, CDR1 is SGHRS, CDR2 YFSETQ. This CDR3 comprises 16 residues. V lost 4 bases, J lost 2 bases, and 6 bases stayed unmatched. The CDR3 DNA reads TGCGCCAGCAGCCCGGGACTAGCGGCCCTCACAGATACGCAGTATTTT. Amino acids: CASSPGLAALTDTQYF.

The chain carries TRBV7-9 and TRBJ2-1, with 16 bases fitting TRBD2. The length of the CDR3 is 15 residues. Germline trimming cut 3 bases from V and 9 bases from J; bases unmatched to any gene: 2. Germline assignment: CDR1 SEHNR and CDR2 FQNEAQ (reference sequence). DNA for the CDR3: TGTGCCAGCAGCTTCGGGACTAGCGGGAGGGTTGAGCAGTTCTTC. It specifies CASSFGTSGRVEQFF.

The genes are TRBV29-1 and TRBJ1-1, with D tentatively TRBD1 (6 bases). Deletions cut 3 bases from V and 0 bases from J, with 11 bases between. This CDR3 is built from 14 residues. Germline V CDR1 and CDR2: SQVTM, ANQGSEA. CDR3 sequence (DNA): TGCAGCGTTGATCGGGGGGGCATGAACACTGAAGCTTTCTTT. Translating gives CSVDRGGMNTEAFF.

In nucleotides, the CDR3 is TGTGCCAGCAGCTTAGAGGGTTTCGATGGCTACACCTTC. This sequence encodes CASSLEGFDGYTF. This chain joins TRBV7-2 and TRBJ1-2; D uncertain. The length of the CDR3 is 13 residues. V shed 1 base and J shed 6 bases, with 9 bases lying between them. Germline V gene sequence: CDR1 SGHTA, CDR2 FQGNSA.

The rearrangement links TRBV5-1 to TRBJ2-2; D tentatively reads TRBD1 or TRBD2 (5 bases each). Trimming cost V 2 bases and J 12 bases, with 11 bases left between them. The germline CDR1 and CDR2 sequences are SGHRS and YFSETQ. This CDR3 is 12 amino acids long. This chain's CDR3 is CASSFNTGQLFF. The CDR3 nucleotides read TGCGCCAGCAGCTTTAATACGGGGCAGCTGTTTTTT.

The chain is built from TRBV9 and TRBJ2-7; D gene uncertain. The CDR3 is 14 residues long. The V gene lost 0 bases and the J gene lost 3 bases, with 10 bases spanning the gap. CDR1 SGDLS and CDR2 YYNGEE come from the germline V gene. This CDR3 reads CASSVVGQDYEQYF. The CDR3 nucleotides read TGTGCCAGCAGCGTAGTAGGGCAGGACTACGAGCAGTACTTC.

The V call is TRBV4-3, the J call TRBJ2-2; D unclear. V was trimmed by 0 bases and J by 6 bases, leaving 8 bases between them. This CDR3 is built from 14 residues. The germline CDR1 and CDR2 sequences are LGHNA and YSLEER. For the CDR3, the DNA is TGCGCCAGCAGCCAAGATCGGTTGGCCGGGGAGCTGTTTTTT. This sequence encodes CASSQDRLAGELFF.

V is TRBV30 and J is TRBJ2-5; D is undetermined. CDR3 length equals 13 residues. Trimming shortened V by 3 bases and J by 4 bases, and 12 bases separated the two germline ends. The germline gives CDR1 GTSNPN, CDR2 SVGIG (reference sequence). CDR3 DNA: TGTGCCTGGAGCCCTCCCACGATAGAGACCCAGTACTTC. Residues: CAWSPPTIETQYF. Looking up the rest from reference TRBV30 and TRBJ2-5 gives the full variable domain: SQTIHQWPATLVQPVGSPLSLECTVEGTSNPNLYWYRQAAGRGLQLLFYSVGIGQISSEVPQNLSASRPQDRQFILSSKKLLLSDSGFYLCAWSPPTIETQYFGPGTRLLVL.

The chain links TRBV5-1 to TRBJ1-1; D is perhaps TRBD1 (6 bases). CDR3 size: 15 residues. Trimming took 3 bases from V and 0 from J, leaving 12 bases between them. Per the germline V gene, CDR1 is SGHRS and CDR2 is YFSETQ. The CDR3 loop reads CASSSGQIMNTEAFF. The CDR3 DNA follows: TGCGCCAGCAGCTCCGGACAGATTATGAACACTGAAGCTTTCTTT.

This clone was seen only a few times. The V and J genes are TRBV6-5 and TRBJ2-2; D might be TRBD2 (7 bases). V was pared by 4 bases and J by 5 bases, with 17 bases between. Per the germline V gene, CDR1 is MNHEY and CDR2 is SVGAGI. This CDR3 comprises 16 residues. Here the CDR3 reads CASSSLGGRSTGELFF. Here the CDR3 DNA reads TGTGCCAGCAGTTCCTTGGGGGGGCGAAGTACCGGGGAGCTGTTTTTT.

This clone appeared a few times. The gene calls are TRBV2 and TRBJ2-5; no definite D call. The CDR3 covers 11 residues. Germline V gene data show CDR1 as SNHLY and CDR2 as FYNNEI. Trimming stripped 3 bases from V and 5 bases from J, with 4 bases between. The CDR3 DNA reads as TGTGCCAGCAGTGAGTGGGAGACCCAGTACTTC. Its translation: CASSEWETQYF.

The chain recombines TRBV5-4 with TRBJ2-5, with 7 bases matching TRBD1. V gave up 5 bases and J gave up 3 bases; unmatched junction bases: 7. The CDR3 consists of 14 residues. The V gene's germline CDR1 is SGHNT and CDR2 YYREEE (reference sequence). The CDR3 DNA sequence: TGTGCCAGCAGAAAGGGACAGACGGAAGAGACCCAGTACTTC. Protein: CASRKGQTEETQYF.

V usage is TRBV29-1 and J usage is TRBJ1-2, with TRBD1 as a possible D gene (5 bases). The CDR3 length is 14 residues. The ends were cut back, 0 bases at V and 0 bases at J, with 8 bases in the middle. CDR1 and CDR2 (germline): SQVTM, ANQGSEA. For the CDR3, the DNA is TGCAGCGTTGAAGATTGGACAACTAACTATGGCTACACCTTC. It yields the protein CSVEDWTTNYGYTF.

CDR3 nucleotides: TGTGCCTGGAGTGTGTCTCGGGCCCGGGAGACCCAGTACTTC. Translation gives CAWSVSRARETQYF. This sequence joins TRBV30 and TRBJ2-5, with D unresolved. The V and J ends lost 0 bases and 5 bases respectively, with 13 bases between them. The CDR3 is 14 residues long. Per the germline V gene, CDR1 is GTSNPN and CDR2 is SVGIG (reference sequence).

As for this clone: Since the CDR3 does not end with the conserved phenylalanine or tryptophan, this likely comes from a read error. The V gene is TRBV27, the J gene TRBJ1-2; a weak D match, TRBD1 (5 bases). This CDR3 is built from 14 residues. The germline V and J ends were trimmed by 4 bases and 4 bases, with 13 bases remaining between them. CDR1 MNHEY and CDR2 SMNVEV come from the germline V gene (reference sequence). CDR3 nucleotide sequence: TGTGCCAGCAGTTCCAGGGCCAGCATCTATGGCTACACCTCC. This codes for CASSSRASIYGYTS.

Regarding this clone: At one boundary the junction diverges from the germline segment, which might be a read error. Other nucleotide sequences in the sample specify the same CDR3. This sequence joins TRBV30 and TRBJ2-1; a weak D match, TRBD2 (5 bases). The CDR3 extends over 15 amino acids. The germline V gene has CDR1 GTSNPN and CDR2 SVGIG (reference sequence). The CDR3: CAWNTDFRSYNEQFF. CDR3 sequence (DNA): TGTGCCTGGAATACGGACTTTCGCTCCTACAATGAACAGTTCTTC.

V is TRBV9 and J is TRBJ1-2; D is unresolved. The CDR3 has 16 residues. V was cut by 0 bases and J by 7 bases, with 19 bases left in between. Per germline, CDR1 SGDLS and CDR2 YYNGEE. CDR3 nucleotide sequence: TGTGCCAGCAGCGTAGCTGAGATTCCGCCCCTCTCTGGCTACACCTTC. Protein: CASSVAEIPPLSGYTF.

This clone was observed a handful of times. The chain recombines TRBV14 with TRBJ2-3, with TRBD2 identical over 7 bases. With 4 bases clipped from V and 3 bases from J, the junction kept 4 bases outside the gene matches. CDR3 length: 14 amino acids. Germline lookup yields CDR1 SGHDN and CDR2 FVKESK. Here the CDR3 DNA reads TGTGCCAGCAGCCGGGGACTAAATACAGATACGCAGTATTTT. Amino acid sequence: CASSRGLNTDTQYF.

This chain uses TRBV28 with TRBJ2-5; TRBD1 might be the D (6 bases). There are 15 residues in the CDR3. Between the trimmed V and J ends, which lost 3 bases and 1 base, there was a span of 12 bases. Germline values: CDR1 MDHEN, CDR2 SYDVKM. The CDR3 protein is CASSFLGQTQETQYF. CDR3 nucleotides: TGTGCCAGCAGTTTTCTCGGACAGACCCAAGAGACCCAGTACTTC.